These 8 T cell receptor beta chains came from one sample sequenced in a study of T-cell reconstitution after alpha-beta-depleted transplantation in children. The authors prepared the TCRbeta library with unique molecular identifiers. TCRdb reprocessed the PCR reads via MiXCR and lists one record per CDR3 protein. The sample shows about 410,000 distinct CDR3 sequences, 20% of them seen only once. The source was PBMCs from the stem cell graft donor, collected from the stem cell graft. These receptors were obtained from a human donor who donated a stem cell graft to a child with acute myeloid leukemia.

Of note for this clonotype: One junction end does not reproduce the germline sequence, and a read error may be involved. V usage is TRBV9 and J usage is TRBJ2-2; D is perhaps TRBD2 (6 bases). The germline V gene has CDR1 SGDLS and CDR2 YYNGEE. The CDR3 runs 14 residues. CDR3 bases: TGTGCCAGCAGCGGGACAACCGACACCGGGGAGGTGTTTTTT. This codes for CASSGTTDTGEVFF.

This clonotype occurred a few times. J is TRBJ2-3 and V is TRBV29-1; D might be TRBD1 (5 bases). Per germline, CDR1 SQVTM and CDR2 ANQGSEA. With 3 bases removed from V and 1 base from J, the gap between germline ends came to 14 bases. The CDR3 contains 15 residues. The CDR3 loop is CSVESRADRTDTQYF. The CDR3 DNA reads TGCAGCGTTGAGTCCAGGGCGGATCGCACAGATACGCAGTATTTT.

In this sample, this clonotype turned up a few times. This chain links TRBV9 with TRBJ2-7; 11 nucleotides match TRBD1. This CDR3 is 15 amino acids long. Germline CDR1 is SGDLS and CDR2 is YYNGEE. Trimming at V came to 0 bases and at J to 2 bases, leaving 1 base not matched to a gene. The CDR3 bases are TGTGCCAGCAGCGTAGGGGACAGGGGGACCTACGAGCAGTACTTC. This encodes CASSVGDRGTYEQYF.

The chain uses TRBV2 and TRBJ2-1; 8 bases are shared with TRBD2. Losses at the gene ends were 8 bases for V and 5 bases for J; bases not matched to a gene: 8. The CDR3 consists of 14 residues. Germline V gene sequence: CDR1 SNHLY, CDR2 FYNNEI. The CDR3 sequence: CASQIAGIDNEQFF. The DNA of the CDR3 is TGTGCCAGCCAAATAGCGGGAATCGACAATGAGCAGTTCTTC.

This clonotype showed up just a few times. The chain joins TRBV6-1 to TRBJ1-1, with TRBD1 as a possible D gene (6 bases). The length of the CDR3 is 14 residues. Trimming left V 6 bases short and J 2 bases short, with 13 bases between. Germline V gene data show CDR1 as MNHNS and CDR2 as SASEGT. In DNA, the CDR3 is TGTGCCAGCAGGGGGCCGGGGGCCAACACTGAAGCTTTCTTT. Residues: CASRGPGANTEAFF.

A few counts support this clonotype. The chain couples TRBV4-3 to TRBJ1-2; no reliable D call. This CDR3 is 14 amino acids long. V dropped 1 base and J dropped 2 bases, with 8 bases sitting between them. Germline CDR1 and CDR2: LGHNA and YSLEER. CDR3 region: CASSQVLINYGYTF. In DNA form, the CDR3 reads TGCGCCAGCAGCCAAGTCTTAATAAACTATGGCTACACCTTC.

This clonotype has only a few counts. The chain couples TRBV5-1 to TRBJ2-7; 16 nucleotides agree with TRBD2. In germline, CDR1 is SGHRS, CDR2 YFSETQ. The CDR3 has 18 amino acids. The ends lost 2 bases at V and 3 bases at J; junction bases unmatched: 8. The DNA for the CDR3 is TGCGCCAGCAGCTTCGGGACTAGCGGGAGGGCCGTTCTCTACGAGCAGTACTTC. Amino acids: CASSFGTSGRAVLYEQYF.

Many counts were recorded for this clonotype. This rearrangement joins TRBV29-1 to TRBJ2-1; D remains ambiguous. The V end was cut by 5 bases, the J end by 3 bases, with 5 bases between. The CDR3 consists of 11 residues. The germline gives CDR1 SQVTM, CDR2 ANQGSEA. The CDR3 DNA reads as TGCAGCGTTCAGATCTACAATGAGCAGTTCTTC. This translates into CSVQIYNEQFF.